This T cell receptor (beta chain) comes out of a study of blood T cell repertoires in COVID-19. Study summary: The United States, Italy and Spain provided the acute and convalescent COVID-19 samples.

This CDR3 has 14 amino acids. Some clones are missing from TCRdb's copy, which holds only in-frame ones; the method was immunoSEQ multiplex PCR. The table records 150,000 to 200,000 clones, approximately 86% of them present only once. Sequencing used peripheral blood. The clonotype originates from a man aged 45-65 years with active or convalescent COVID-19. The rearrangement links TRBV21-1 to TRBJ2-7; the D call TRBD2 from the table was never checked on the DNA. TRBV21-1 is listed as a pseudogene. The CDR3 sequence is CASTGLAASFEQYF. The CDR3 coding sequence is TGTGCCAGCACGGGACTAGCGGCGTCTTTCGAGCAGTACTTC.